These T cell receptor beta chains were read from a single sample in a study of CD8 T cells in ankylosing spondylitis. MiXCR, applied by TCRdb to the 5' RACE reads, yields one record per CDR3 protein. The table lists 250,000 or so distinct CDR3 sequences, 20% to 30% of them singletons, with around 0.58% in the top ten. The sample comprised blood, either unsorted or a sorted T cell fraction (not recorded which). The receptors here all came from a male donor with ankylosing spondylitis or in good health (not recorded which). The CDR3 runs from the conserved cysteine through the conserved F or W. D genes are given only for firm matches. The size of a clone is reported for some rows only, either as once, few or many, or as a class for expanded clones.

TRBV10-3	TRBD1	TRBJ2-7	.	CAISPGQGKYEQYF	TGTGCCATCAGCCCGGGACAGGGGAAGTACGAGCAGTACTTC
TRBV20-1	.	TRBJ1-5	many	CSARQTDQPQHF	TGCAGTGCTAGACAAACCGATCAGCCCCAGCATTTT
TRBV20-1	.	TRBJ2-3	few	CSARSGTWDTQYF	TGCAGTGCTAGATCCGGGACTTGGGATACGCAGTATTTT
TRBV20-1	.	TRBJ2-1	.	CSARVPWKLRDRSHNEQFF	TGCAGTGCTAGAGTCCCCTGGAAACTACGAGACCGATCCCACAATGAGCAGTTCTTC
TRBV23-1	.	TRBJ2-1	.	CASSQSGGAQRNEQFF	TGCGCCAGCAGTCAATCGGGGGGGGCGCAGCGCAATGAGCAGTTCTTC
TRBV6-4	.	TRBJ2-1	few	CASSQLLGANEQFF	TGTGCCAGCAGTCAGTTACTTGGGGCCAATGAGCAGTTCTTC
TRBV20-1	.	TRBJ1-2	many	CSATQTGDGYTF	TGCAGTGCTACACAGACAGGTGATGGCTACACCTTC
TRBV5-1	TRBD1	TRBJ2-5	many	CASSLTGGVETQYF	TGCGCCAGCAGCCTCACAGGGGGTGTGGAGACCCAGTACTTC
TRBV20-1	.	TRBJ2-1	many	CSATDNYNEQFF	TGCAGTGCCACGGACAACTACAATGAGCAGTTCTTC
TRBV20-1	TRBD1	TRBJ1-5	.	CSAVGTDNQPQHF	TGCAGTGCCGTAGGGACAGACAATCAGCCCCAGCATTTT
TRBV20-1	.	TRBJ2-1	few	CSARGRGAVYNEQFF	TGCAGTGCTAGGGGTCGGGGGGCCGTATACAATGAGCAGTTCTTC
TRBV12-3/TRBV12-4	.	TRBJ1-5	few	CASSFQRPQPQHF	TGTGCCAGCAGTTTTCAGCGGCCTCAGCCCCAGCATTTT
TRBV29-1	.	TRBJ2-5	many	CSHRAEWQGETQYF	TGCAGCCATCGTGCCGAATGGCAGGGGGAGACCCAGTACTTC
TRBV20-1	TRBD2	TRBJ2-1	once	CSAVPGLGPLDEQFF	TGCAGTGCCGTCCCGGGACTAGGGCCTTTGGATGAGCAGTTCTTC
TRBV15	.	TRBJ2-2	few	CATSRDSGARGGELFF	TGTGCCACCAGCAGAGATTCTGGCGCTCGAGGCGGGGAGCTGTTTTTT